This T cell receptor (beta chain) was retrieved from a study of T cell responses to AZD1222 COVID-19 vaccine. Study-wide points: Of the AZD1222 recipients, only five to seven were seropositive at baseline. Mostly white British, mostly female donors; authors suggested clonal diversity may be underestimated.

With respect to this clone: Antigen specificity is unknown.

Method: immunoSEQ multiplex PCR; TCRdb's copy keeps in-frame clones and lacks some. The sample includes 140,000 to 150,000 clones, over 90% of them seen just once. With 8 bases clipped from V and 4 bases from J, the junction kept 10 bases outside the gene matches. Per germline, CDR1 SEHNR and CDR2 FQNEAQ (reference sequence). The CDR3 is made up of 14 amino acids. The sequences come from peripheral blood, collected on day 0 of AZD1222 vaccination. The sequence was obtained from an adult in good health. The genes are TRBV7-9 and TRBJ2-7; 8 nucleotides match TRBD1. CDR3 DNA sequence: TGTGCCAGCTGCCGAATGGACAGGGCGTACGAGCAGTACTTC. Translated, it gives CASCRMDRAYEQYF.